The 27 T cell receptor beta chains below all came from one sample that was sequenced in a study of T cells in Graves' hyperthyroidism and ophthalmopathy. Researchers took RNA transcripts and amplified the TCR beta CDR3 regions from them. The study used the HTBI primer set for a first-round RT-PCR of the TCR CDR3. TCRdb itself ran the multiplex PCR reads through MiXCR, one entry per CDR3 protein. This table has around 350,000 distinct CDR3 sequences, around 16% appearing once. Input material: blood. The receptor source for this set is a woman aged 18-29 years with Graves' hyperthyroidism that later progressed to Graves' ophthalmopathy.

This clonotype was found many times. The CDR3 region is CASSTTGASYEQYF. CDR3 nucleotides: TGTGCCAGCAGTACGACAGGAGCGTCCTACGAGCAGTACTTC. This chain links TRBV28 with TRBJ2-7; a weak D match, TRBD1 (6 bases). Germline-derived CDR1 and CDR2 are MDHEN and SYDVKM. V dropped 5 bases and J dropped 1 base, with 12 bases sitting between them. The CDR3 is 14 amino acids. Full variable domain (remainder filled in from reference TRBV28 and TRBJ2-7): DVKVTQSSRYLVKRTGEKVFLECVQDMDHENMFWYRQDPGLGLRLIYFSYDVKMKEKGDIPEGYSVSREKKERFSLILESASTNQTSMYLCASSTTGASYEQYFGPGTRLTVT.

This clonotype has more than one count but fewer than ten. The CDR3 DNA reads TGTGCCTGGAGTTTAGGAAGAGGCGAGCAGTACTTC. Residues: CAWSLGRGEQYF. The chain joins TRBV30 to TRBJ2-7, with no clear D. This CDR3 is built from 12 residues. CDR1 is GTSNPN and CDR2 is SVGIG in the germline V gene (reference sequence). V was trimmed by 2 bases and J by 6 bases, leaving 11 bases between them.

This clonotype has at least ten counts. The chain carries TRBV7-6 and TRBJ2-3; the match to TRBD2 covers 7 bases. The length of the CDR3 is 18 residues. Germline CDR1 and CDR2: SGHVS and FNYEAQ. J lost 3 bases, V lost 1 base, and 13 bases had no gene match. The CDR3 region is CASSLDPGGWKRTDTQYF. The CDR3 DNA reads TGTGCCAGCAGCTTAGATCCGGGAGGTTGGAAGAGGACAGATACGCAGTATTTT.

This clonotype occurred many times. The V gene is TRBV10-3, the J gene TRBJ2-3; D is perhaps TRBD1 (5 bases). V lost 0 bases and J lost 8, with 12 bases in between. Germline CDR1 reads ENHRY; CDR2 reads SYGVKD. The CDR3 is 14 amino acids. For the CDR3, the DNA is TGTGCCATCAGTGAGTCGAGGCAGGGTGGTACGCAGTATTTT. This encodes CAISESRQGGTQYF.

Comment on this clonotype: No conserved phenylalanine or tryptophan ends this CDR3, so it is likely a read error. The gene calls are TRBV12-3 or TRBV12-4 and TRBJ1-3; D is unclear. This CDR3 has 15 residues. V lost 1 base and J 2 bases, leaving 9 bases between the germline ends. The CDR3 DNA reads TGTGCCAGCAGTTTAGAGCGGGCGACTGGAAACACCATATATCTT. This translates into CASSLERATGNTIYL.

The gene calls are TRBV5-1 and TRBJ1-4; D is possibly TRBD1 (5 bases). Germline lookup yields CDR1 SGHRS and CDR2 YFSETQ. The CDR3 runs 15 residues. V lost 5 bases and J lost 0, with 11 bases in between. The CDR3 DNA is TGCGCCAGCAGACAGGATCTAGCAACTAATGAAAAACTGTTTTTT. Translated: CASRQDLATNEKLFF.

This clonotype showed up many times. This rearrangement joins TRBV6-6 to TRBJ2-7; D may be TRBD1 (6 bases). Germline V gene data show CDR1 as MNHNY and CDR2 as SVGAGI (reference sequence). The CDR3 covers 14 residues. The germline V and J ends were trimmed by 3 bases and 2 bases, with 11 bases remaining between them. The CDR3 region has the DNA TGTGCCAGCAGTTATGGGACAACCCCCTACGAGCAGTACTTC. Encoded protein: CASSYGTTPYEQYF.

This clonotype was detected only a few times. CDR3 amino acids: CASSLGTGRSGNTIYF. The CDR3, as DNA: TGTGCCAGCAGTCTGGGGACAGGCCGCTCTGGAAACACCATATATTTT. V gene TRBV28 combines with J gene TRBJ1-3; 8 positions match TRBD1. V was clipped by 5 bases and J by 0 bases; unmatched bases: 6. Germline values: CDR1 MDHEN, CDR2 SYDVKM. The CDR3 has 16 amino acids.

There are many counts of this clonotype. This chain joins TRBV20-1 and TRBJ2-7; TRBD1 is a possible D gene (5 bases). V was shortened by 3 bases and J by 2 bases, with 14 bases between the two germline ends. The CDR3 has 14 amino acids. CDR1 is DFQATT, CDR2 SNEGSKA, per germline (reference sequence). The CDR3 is CSARPRSGPYEQYF. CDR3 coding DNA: TGCAGTGCTAGGCCCCGGTCAGGGCCCTACGAGCAGTACTTC.

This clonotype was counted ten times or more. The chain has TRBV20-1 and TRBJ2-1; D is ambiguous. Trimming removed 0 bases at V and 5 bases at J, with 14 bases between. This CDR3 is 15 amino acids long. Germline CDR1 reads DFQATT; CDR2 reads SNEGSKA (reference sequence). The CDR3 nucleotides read TGCAGTGCTAGAGACCCCCAATCTGGCCACAATGAGCAGTTCTTC. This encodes CSARDPQSGHNEQFF.

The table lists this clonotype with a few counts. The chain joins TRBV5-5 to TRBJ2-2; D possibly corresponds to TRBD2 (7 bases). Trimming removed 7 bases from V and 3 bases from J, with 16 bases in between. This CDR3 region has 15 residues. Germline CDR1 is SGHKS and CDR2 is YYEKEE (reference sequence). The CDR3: CASRMGGAYTGELFF. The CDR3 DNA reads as TGTGCCAGCCGTATGGGGGGGGCTTACACCGGGGAGCTGTTTTTT. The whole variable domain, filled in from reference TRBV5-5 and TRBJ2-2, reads DAGVTQSPTHLIKTRGQQVTLRCSPISGHKSVSWYQQVLGQGPQFIFQYYEKEERGRGNFPDRFSARQFPNYSSELNVNALLLGDSALYLCASRMGGAYTGELFFGEGSRLTVL.

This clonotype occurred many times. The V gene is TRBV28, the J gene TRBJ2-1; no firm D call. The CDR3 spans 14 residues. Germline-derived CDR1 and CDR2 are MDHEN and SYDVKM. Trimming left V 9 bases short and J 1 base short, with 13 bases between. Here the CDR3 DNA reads TGTGCCAGTGTGCCATTTGGGTCCTACAATGAGCAGTTCTTC. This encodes CASVPFGSYNEQFF. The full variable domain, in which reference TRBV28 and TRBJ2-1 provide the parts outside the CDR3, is DVKVTQSSRYLVKRTGEKVFLECVQDMDHENMFWYRQDPGLGLRLIYFSYDVKMKEKGDIPEGYSVSREKKERFSLILESASTNQTSMYLCASVPFGSYNEQFFGPGTRLTVL.

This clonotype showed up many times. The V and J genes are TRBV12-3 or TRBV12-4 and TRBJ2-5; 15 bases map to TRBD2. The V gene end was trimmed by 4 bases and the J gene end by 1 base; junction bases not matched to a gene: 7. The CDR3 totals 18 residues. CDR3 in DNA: TGTGCCAGCAGTTACGGACTAGCGGGAGGGCCTTTCCAAGAGACCCAGTACTTC. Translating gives CASSYGLAGGPFQETQYF.

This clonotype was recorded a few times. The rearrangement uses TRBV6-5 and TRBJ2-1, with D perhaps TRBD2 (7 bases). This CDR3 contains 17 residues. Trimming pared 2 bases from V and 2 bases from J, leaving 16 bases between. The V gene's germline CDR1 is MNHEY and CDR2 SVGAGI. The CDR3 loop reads CASSYGIRGGAYNEQFF. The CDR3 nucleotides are TGTGCCAGCAGTTACGGGATCCGAGGGGGGGCCTACAATGAGCAGTTCTTC.

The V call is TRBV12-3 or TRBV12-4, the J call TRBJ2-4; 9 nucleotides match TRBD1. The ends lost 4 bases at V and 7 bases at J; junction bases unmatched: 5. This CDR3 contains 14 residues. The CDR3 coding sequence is TGTGCCAGCAGTTACACAGGGGGCTCGAACATTCAGTACTTC. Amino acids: CASSYTGGSNIQYF.

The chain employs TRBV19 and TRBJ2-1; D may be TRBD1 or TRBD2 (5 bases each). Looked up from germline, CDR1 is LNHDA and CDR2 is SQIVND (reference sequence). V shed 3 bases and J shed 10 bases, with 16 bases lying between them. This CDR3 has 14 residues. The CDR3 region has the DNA TGTGCCAGTAGTATTGGAGTAGGGACGATGGAGCAGTTCTTC. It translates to CASSIGVGTMEQFF. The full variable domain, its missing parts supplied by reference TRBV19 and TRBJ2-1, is DGGITQSPKYLFRKEGQNVTLSCEQNLNHDAMYWYRQDPGQGLRLIYYSQIVNDFQKGDIAEGYSVSREKKESFPLTVTSAQKNPTAFYLCASSIGVGTMEQFFGPGTRLTVL.

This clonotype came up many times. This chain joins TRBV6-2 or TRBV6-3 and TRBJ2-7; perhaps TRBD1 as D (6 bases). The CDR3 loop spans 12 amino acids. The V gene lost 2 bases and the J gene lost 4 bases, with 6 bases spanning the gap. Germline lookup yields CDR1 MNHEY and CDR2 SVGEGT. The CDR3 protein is CASSYDRYEQYF. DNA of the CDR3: TGTGCCAGCAGTTACGACAGGTACGAGCAGTACTTC.

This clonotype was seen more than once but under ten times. This chain's CDR3 is CASSLGPQAKNIQYF. CDR3 in DNA: TGCGCCAGCAGCTTGGGACCTCAAGCCAAAAACATTCAGTACTTC. V usage is TRBV5-1 and J usage is TRBJ2-4; D is undetermined. Germline V CDR1 and CDR2: SGHRS, YFSETQ. Between the trimmed V and J ends, which lost 0 bases and 0 bases, there was a span of 7 bases. The CDR3 loop spans 15 amino acids.

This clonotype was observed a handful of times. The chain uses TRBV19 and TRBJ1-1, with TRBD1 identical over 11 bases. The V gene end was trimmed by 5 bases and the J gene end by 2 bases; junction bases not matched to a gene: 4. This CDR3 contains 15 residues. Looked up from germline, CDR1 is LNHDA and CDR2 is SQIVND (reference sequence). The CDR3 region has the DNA TGTGCCAGTAGTGTGGACAGGGGGCGCAACACTGAAGCTTTCTTT. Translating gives CASSVDRGRNTEAFF.

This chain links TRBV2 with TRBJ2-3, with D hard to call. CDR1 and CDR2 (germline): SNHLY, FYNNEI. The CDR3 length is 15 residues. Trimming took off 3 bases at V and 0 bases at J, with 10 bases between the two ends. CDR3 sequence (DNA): TGTGCCAGCAGTGACTTAGGAAGGAGCACAGATACGCAGTATTTT. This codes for CASSDLGRSTDTQYF.

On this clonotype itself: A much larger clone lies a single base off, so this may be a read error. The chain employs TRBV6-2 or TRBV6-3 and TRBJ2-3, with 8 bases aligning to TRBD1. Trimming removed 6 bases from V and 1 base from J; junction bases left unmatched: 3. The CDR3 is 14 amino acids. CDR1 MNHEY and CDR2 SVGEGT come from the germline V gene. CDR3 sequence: CASRKTGGTDTQYF. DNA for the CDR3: TGTGCCAGCAGGAAGACAGGGGGCACAGATACGCAGTATTTT.

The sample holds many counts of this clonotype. Written as DNA, the CDR3 is TGTGCCAGCAGGCCGGGGACAGGCGTCTCAAATGAGCAGTTCTTC. The encoded protein is CASRPGTGVSNEQFF. The chain has TRBV7-2 and TRBJ2-1; 8 positions match TRBD1. Germline lookup yields CDR1 SGHTA and CDR2 FQGNSA. V shed 6 bases and J 7 bases; nucleotides not matched to a gene: 11. The CDR3 has 15 amino acids.

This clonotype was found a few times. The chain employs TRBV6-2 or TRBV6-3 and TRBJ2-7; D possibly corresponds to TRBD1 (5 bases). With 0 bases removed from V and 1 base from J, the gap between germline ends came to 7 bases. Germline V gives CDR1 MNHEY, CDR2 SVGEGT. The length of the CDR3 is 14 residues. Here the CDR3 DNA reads TGTGCCAGCAGTTACTCGACAGCGTCCTACGAGCAGTACTTC. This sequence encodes CASSYSTASYEQYF.

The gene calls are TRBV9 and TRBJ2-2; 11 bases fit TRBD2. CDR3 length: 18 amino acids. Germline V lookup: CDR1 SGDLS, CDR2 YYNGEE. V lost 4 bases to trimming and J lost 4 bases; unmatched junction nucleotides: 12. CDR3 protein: CASSPLQLAGVGTGELFF. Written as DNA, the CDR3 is TGTGCCAGCAGCCCATTACAACTAGCGGGAGTTGGCACCGGGGAGCTGTTTTTT.

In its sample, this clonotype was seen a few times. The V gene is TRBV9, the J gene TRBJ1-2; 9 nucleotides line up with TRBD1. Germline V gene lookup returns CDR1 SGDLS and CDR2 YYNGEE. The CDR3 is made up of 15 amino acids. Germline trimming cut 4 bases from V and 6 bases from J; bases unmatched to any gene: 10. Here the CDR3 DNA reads TGTGCCAGCAGCCTTTCCGGGACAGGGCGTGATGGCTACACCTTC. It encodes CASSLSGTGRDGYTF.

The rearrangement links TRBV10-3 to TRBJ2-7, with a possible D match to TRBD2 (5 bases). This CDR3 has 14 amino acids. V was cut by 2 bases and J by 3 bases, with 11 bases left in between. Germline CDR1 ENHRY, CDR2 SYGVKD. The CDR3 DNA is TGTGCCATCAGTGAGGGGCGGGCCCTCTACGAGCAGTACTTC. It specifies CAISEGRALYEQYF.

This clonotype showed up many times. CDR3: CSAAERESADTQYF. For the CDR3, the DNA is TGCAGTGCTGCGGAGCGGGAGAGCGCAGATACGCAGTATTTT. V gene TRBV20-1 combines with J gene TRBJ2-3; 8 bases align to TRBD2. CDR1 and CDR2 (germline): DFQATT, SNEGSKA (reference sequence). J lost 4 bases, V lost 5 bases, and 8 bases had no gene match. The CDR3 runs 14 residues.